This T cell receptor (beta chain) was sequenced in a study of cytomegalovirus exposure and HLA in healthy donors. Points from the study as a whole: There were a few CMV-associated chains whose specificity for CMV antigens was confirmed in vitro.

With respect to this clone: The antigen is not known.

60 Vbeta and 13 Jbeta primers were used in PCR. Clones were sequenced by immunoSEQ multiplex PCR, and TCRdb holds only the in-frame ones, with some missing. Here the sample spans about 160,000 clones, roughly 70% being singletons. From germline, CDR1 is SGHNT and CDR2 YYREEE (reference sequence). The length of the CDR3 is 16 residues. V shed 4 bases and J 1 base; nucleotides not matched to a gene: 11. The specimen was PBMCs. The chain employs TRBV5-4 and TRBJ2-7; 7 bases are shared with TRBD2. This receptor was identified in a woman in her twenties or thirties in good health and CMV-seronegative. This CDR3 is CASSTWKGGSSYEQYF. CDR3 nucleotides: TGTGCCAGCAGCACCTGGAAGGGCGGGAGTTCCTACGAGCAGTACTTC.